Shown below are 13 T cell receptor beta chains from a single sample sequenced in a study of blood T cell repertoires in COVID-19. Profiled with immunoSEQ multiplex PCR; TCRdb holds only in-frame clones, not every one. The sample has about 70,000 clones, around nine tenths seen once. Sequenced material: peripheral blood. The receptors stem from a man in his fifties with acute or convalescent COVID-19.

The chain recombines TRBV28 with TRBJ2-4, with D possibly being TRBD1 (6 bases). The CDR3 is made up of 14 amino acids. Germline CDR1 and CDR2: MDHEN and SYDVKM. V was cut by 2 bases and J by 9 bases, with 14 bases left in between. The CDR3 reads CASSLSYRVGIQYF. The CDR3 bases are TGTGCCAGCAGTTTAAGTTACAGGGTGGGCATTCAGTACTTC.

The rearrangement uses TRBV6-5 and TRBJ2-3, with D possibly being TRBD2 (6 bases). The CDR3 has 13 residues. Per the germline V gene, CDR1 is MNHEY and CDR2 is SVGAGI. V lost 4 bases and J lost 10, with 15 bases in between. CDR3 nucleotide sequence: TGTGCCAGCAGTTCCCAGGCCGGGACTCCGCAGTATTTT. Residues: CASSSQAGTPQYF.

V gene TRBV7-6 combines with J gene TRBJ1-5, with D unresolved. V gave up 0 bases and J gave up 4 bases, with 13 bases separating them. Germline V gene sequence: CDR1 SGHVS, CDR2 FNYEAQ. The CDR3 runs to 16 residues. This chain's CDR3 is CASSLAGGQRNQPQHF. In nucleotides, the CDR3 is TGTGCCAGCAGCTTAGCCGGCGGGCAGAGGAATCAGCCCCAGCATTTT.

This clone was picked up a small number of times. The chain combines TRBV3-1 (or the pseudogene TRBV3-2) with TRBJ2-5; a weak D match, TRBD1 (6 bases). V dropped 1 base and J dropped 5 bases, with 11 bases sitting between them. Germline V gene sequence: CDR1 LGHDT, CDR2 YNNKEL (reference sequence). The CDR3 runs 14 residues. This CDR3 reads CASSQGTGIETQYF. CDR3 nucleotide sequence: TGTGCCAGCAGCCAAGGTACAGGGATTGAGACCCAGTACTTC.

This chain joins TRBV12-3 or TRBV12-4 and TRBJ1-2; 7 bases agree with TRBD1. V was clipped by 6 bases and J by 5 bases; unmatched bases: 6. The CDR3 covers 13 residues. This CDR3 reads CASSIDREYGYTF. CDR3 bases: TGTGCCAGCAGCATCGACAGGGAGTATGGCTACACCTTC.

This sequence joins TRBV5-1 and TRBJ1-6; tentatively, D is TRBD1 (5 bases). Germline loops: CDR1 SGHRS, CDR2 YFSETQ. Trimming stripped 5 bases from V and 12 bases from J, with 18 bases between. CDR3 size: 14 residues. The CDR3 loop is CASSLRQGGEPLHF. The CDR3 DNA reads as TGCGCCAGCAGTCTCCGCCAGGGAGGCGAACCCCTCCACTTT. Supplemented by reference TRBV5-1 and TRBJ1-6, the full variable domain reads KAGVTQTPRYLIKTRGQQVTLSCSPISGHRSVSWYQQTPGQGLQFLFEYFSETQRNKGNFPGRFSGRQFSNSRSEMNVSTLELGDSALYLCASSLRQGGEPLHFGNGTRLTVT.

V is TRBV29-1 and J is TRBJ1-1; TRBD1 is a possible D gene (5 bases). V was trimmed by 3 bases and J by 10 bases, leaving 9 bases between them. The CDR3 spans 10 residues. Germline V gene lookup returns CDR1 SQVTM and CDR2 ANQGSEA. The chain's CDR3 is CSVDQGPAFF. In nucleotides, the CDR3 is TGCAGCGTTGACCAGGGTCCAGCTTTCTTT.

CDR3 nucleotide sequence: TGTGCCAGCACCGATAGGACAGGGGAAGAGACCCAGTACTTC. Protein: CASTDRTGEETQYF. V usage is TRBV6-5 and J usage is TRBJ2-5, with 9 bases that match TRBD1. V gave up 7 bases and J gave up 3 bases; unmatched junction bases: 6. Germline CDR1 is MNHEY and CDR2 is SVGAGI. The CDR3 is 14 residues long.

The chain recombines TRBV19 with TRBJ2-1, with D possibly being TRBD1 (6 bases). CDR1 and CDR2 (germline): LNHDA, SQIVND (reference sequence). Trimming cost V 5 bases and J 4 bases, with 15 bases left between them. The CDR3 has 15 amino acids. This CDR3 reads CASSPRDTEYNEQFF. CDR3 sequence (DNA): TGTGCCAGTAGTCCCCGGGACACGGAATACAATGAGCAGTTCTTC.

The rearrangement uses TRBV9 and TRBJ2-2; 13 bases align to TRBD2. The V and J ends lost 4 bases and 4 bases, in that order; junction bases with no gene match: 10. Germline assignment: CDR1 SGDLS and CDR2 YYNGEE. The CDR3 length is 18 residues. The CDR3 DNA is TGTGCCAGCAGCCAGACTAGCGGGGGGTTACGGGGCACCGGGGAGCTGTTTTTT. This sequence encodes CASSQTSGGLRGTGELFF.

J is TRBJ2-3 and V is TRBV7-2, with 12 nucleotides matching TRBD2. The CDR3 is 13 amino acids. Germline CDR1 reads SGHTA; CDR2 reads FQGNSA. After removal of 6 bases from V and 8 bases from J, the junction contained 3 bases not matched to a gene. The CDR3: CASSPSGGVTQYF. The CDR3 DNA reads as TGTGCCAGCAGTCCTAGCGGGGGGGTTACGCAGTATTTT.

The chain couples TRBV5-4 to TRBJ2-1; 14 bases fit TRBD2. The CDR3 covers 16 residues. The germline CDR1 and CDR2 sequences are SGHNT and YYREEE (reference sequence). The junction had 2 bases not matched to a gene; V was cut back by 4 bases and J by 2 bases. The CDR3 region has the DNA TGTGCCAGCAGCACGGGACTAGCGGGGGCCTACAATGAGCAGTTCTTC. Amino acid sequence: CASSTGLAGAYNEQFF. Full variable domain (remainder filled in from reference TRBV5-4 and TRBJ2-1): ETGVTQSPTHLIKTRGQQVTLRCSSQSGHNTVSWYQQALGQGPQFIFQYYREEENGRGNFPPRFSGLQFPNYSSELNVNALELDDSALYLCASSTGLAGAYNEQFFGPGTRLTVL.

Points on this clone: Different DNA sequences within this sample yield the same CDR3. The rearrangement uses TRBV10-3 and TRBJ1-1; 7 nucleotides align to TRBD1. The CDR3 loop spans 14 amino acids. Germline assignment: CDR1 ENHRY and CDR2 SYGVKD. With 0 bases clipped from V and 4 bases from J, the junction kept 2 bases outside the gene matches. As DNA, the CDR3 is TGTGCCATCAGTGAGTCCCCAGGGGGCACTGAAGCTTTCTTT. Translation gives CAISESPGGTEAFF.